The clone carrying this TCR beta chain was recorded at least ten times. The data originate from a study of OX40 agonist ivuxolimab in advanced cancers. Only in-frame clones appear in the TCRdb table, and some are missing; sequencing was by immunoSEQ multiplex PCR. Here the sample spans some 30,000 clones, 65% to 75% being singletons. Trimming cost V 6 bases and J 5 bases; bases outside gene matches: 8. Germline values: CDR1 SEHNR, CDR2 FQNEAQ (reference sequence). This CDR3 is built from 15 residues. The sequences come from CD4+ or CD8+ T cells sorted from blood, collected in a trial of the OX40 agonist ivuxolimab. This rearrangement joins TRBV7-9 to TRBJ2-2; 8 bases match TRBD1. The clonotype comes from an adult with an advanced solid tumor such as melanoma, head and neck, liver or kidney cancer. The CDR3 sequence is CASRIAGGGTGELFF. CDR3 DNA: TGTGCCAGCAGGATCGCAGGGGGCGGGACCGGGGAGCTGTTTTTT.